Sequencing of this T cell receptor (beta chain) was carried out in a study of long-term antiretroviral therapy in people with HIV. Study observations and caveats: Controls had broader CDR3 length ranges than HIV repertoires did.

An immunoSEQ assay, version v3.0, was performed at survey level. The repertoire was sequenced with immunoSEQ multiplex PCR; TCRdb's copy has only in-frame clones and lacks some. The repertoire has approximately 35,000 clones, 78% of them found once; the top ten carry less than 9.5%. Per individual, the PBMC samples numbered at least one pre-ART and at least two post-ART. The samples, holding roughly 0.9-10 million cryopreserved PBMC, were thawed before DNA extraction was carried out. This clone was detected only a few times. The target antigen is unknown. This TCR came from a woman aged 50 to 60 with HIV. This specimen consisted of unsorted PBMCs, obtained 3.1 years after starting antiretroviral therapy.

CDR3 in DNA: TGTGCCAGCAGCCAAGGACGCCTTAATTCACCCCTCCACTTT. This sequence encodes CASSQGRLNSPLHF. The chain is built from TRBV14 and TRBJ1-6; D gene ambiguous. V gave up 1 base and J gave up 6 bases, with 7 bases separating them. The germline gives CDR1 SGHDN, CDR2 FVKESK. The CDR3 extends over 14 amino acids.